This is a list of T cell receptor beta chains from one sample in a study of T-cell reconstitution after alpha-beta-depleted transplantation in children. TCRdb processed the PCR reads anew with MiXCR; each CDR3 protein has one entry. This sample has roughly 100,000 distinct CDR3 sequences, with 6% to 9% found just once. The specimen comprised PBMCs, sampled before TCRalphabeta/CD19-depleted stem cell transplant. The receptors here all came from a boy younger than 10 with acute lymphoblastic leukemia, due to receive a stem cell transplant. The CDR3 runs from the conserved cysteine through the conserved F or W. The order of the fields is V gene, clone size, D gene, J gene, CDR3 DNA, CDR3 protein. A D gene is named only where the DNA matches it firmly. Clone size is stated in some rows and not others, as once, few, many or a class when expanded.

TRBV18	few	TRBD1	TRBJ2-7	TGTGCCAGCTCACCCTCGGACAGGGCCGACGAGCAGTACTTC	CASSPSDRADEQYF
TRBV20-1	-	TRBD2	TRBJ2-1	TGCAGTGCCTGGACTAGCGGGGGTTTAGAGCAGTTCTTC	CSAWTSGGLEQFF
TRBV29-1	few	TRBD1	TRBJ1-2	TGCAGCGTTGTGGGACAGGGGGCGCGGTATGGCTACACCTTC	CSVVGQGARYGYTF
TRBV5-1	few	TRBD1	TRBJ1-1	TGCGCCAGCAGCATAAGACAGGGTAATGCTGAAGCTTTCTTT	CASSIRQGNAEAFF
TRBV6-2/TRBV6-3	few	-	TRBJ2-7	TGTGCCAGCAGTTACGCAAGCCCCGCTAGGGCCTACGAGCAGTACTTC	CASSYASPARAYEQYF
TRBV7-2	many	TRBD1	TRBJ1-4	TGTGCCAGCAGCCCAGACAGGGGTGAAAAACTGTTTTTT	CASSPDRGEKLFF
TRBV5-1	many	-	TRBJ1-4	TGCGCCAGCAGTGAGACAGCAGCGAATGAAAAACTGTTTTTT	CASSETAANEKLFF
TRBV5-4	many	-	TRBJ1-1	TGTGCCAGCAGCTTTAGGGGGACTGAAGCTTTCTTT	CASSFRGTEAFF
TRBV29-1	few	-	TRBJ2-7	TGCAGCGTTGAAGATCTGGCAGGGCGTGGCGAGCAGTACTTC	CSVEDLAGRGEQYF
TRBV7-9	many	-	TRBJ2-3	TGTGCCAGCAGCTTAAGGGCCCAACACGCAGATACGCAGTATTTT	CASSLRAQHADTQYF
TRBV20-1	few	-	TRBJ1-1	TGCAGTGCTTCCGGAGGCTCCAGACGGGGCACTGAAGCTTTCTTT	CSASGGSRRGTEAFF
TRBV7-9	-	-	TRBJ2-4	TGTGCCAGCAGCTTAGCGGGAGCAGGGGCCAAAAACATTCAGTACTTC	CASSLAGAGAKNIQYF